Many counts were recorded for the clone carrying this T cell receptor (beta chain). The antigen is undetermined. V lost 4 bases and J lost 7, with 17 bases in between. The CDR3 is 16 residues long. In germline, CDR1 is SGHTA, CDR2 FQGNSA. Preparation of the TCRbeta library used unique molecular identifiers. TCRdb called the PCR reads again in MiXCR, with one record for every CDR3 protein. The data contain 95,000 to 150,000 distinct CDR3 sequences, under 30% of them singletons. These data belong to a study of T-cell reconstitution after alpha-beta-depleted transplantation in children. General study points: Counts and diversity of T cells one year after transplant came mostly from newly produced T cells. After transplant, high TCRbeta diversity at day 60 in some patients arose from surviving recipient T cells and thymic progenitors. Expanded clones from the graft, numbering several hundred, reportedly supplied alpha-beta T cells about two months after transplant.

This specimen was PBMCs, mostly from graft donor cells, taken 180 days after TCRalphabeta/CD19-depleted stem cell transplant. This chain links TRBV7-2 with TRBJ1-6; D is possibly TRBD1 (5 bases). The TCR comes from a male patient under 10 years old who had a stem cell transplant for chronic granulomatous disease, so the T cells may come from the graft donor. CDR3 in DNA: TGTGCCAGCAGCTCACCTGGACTCGGGGCCAATTCACCCCTCCACTTT. Translation gives CASSSPGLGANSPLHF.